These T cell receptor beta chains were read from a single sample in a study of EBV T-cell therapy then PD-1 blockade in nasopharyngeal carcinoma. Antigen specificity for these receptors is unknown. Assay: immunoSEQ multiplex PCR; the TCRdb copy retains only in-frame clones and omits some. The repertoire holds some 19,000 clones, with less than 90% as singletons. The sample was CD8+ T cells from blood, taken at roughly day 32 from a patient whose treatment included autologous EBV-specific T cells and nivolumab. The receptors originated from a man aged 35-49 years with nasopharyngeal carcinoma. The CDR3 runs from the conserved cysteine through the conserved F or W. The order of the fields is CDR3 DNA, CDR3 protein, clone size, V gene, J gene, D gene. The D gene is left open where the match is weak. A row's size may be missing; if present it is once, few, many or a size class.

TGCGCCAGCAGCCAAACCGGACAGACCTACGAGCAGTACTTC	CASSQTGQTYEQYF	.	TRBV5-1	TRBJ2-7	.
TGTGCCAGTAGTTCGACAGGCCACGAGCAGTACTTC	CASSSTGHEQYF	.	TRBV19	TRBJ2-7	.
TGTGCCACCAGTGACCGGACAGGGGGCGGCGACTATGGCTACACCTTC	CATSDRTGGGDYGYTF	.	TRBV24-1	TRBJ1-2	TRBD1
TGCGCCAGCAGCCTCAGAGGGGGGACACAACGGAACGAGCAGTACTTC	CASSLRGGTQRNEQYF	.	TRBV4-1	TRBJ2-7	.
TGTGCCAGCAGTGCCATTCGGAACATTCAGTACTTC	CASSAIRNIQYF	once	TRBV12-3/TRBV12-4	TRBJ2-4	.
TGCGCCAGCAGTCGGTTCCCTAAACCACCCGGGGGGCAGTACTTC	CASSRFPKPPGGQYF	.	TRBV23-1	TRBJ2-7	.
TGTGCCAGCAGCTCACAGAGGACTAGCGGGGGGGAAGAGACCCAGTACTTC	CASSSQRTSGGEETQYF	.	TRBV9	TRBJ2-5	TRBD2
TGTGCCAGCAGCCGCGCGGCGGCCTATGGCTACACCTTC	CASSRAAAYGYTF	once	TRBV7-9	TRBJ1-2	.
TGTGCCATCAGGCCCGGACTAGCGGGGATACAAGAGACCCAGTACTTC	CAIRPGLAGIQETQYF	.	TRBV10-3	TRBJ2-5	TRBD2
TGTGCCAGCAGCCAAGATCCTACTAGCGGCTACGAGCAGTACTTC	CASSQDPTSGYEQYF	.	TRBV4-2	TRBJ2-7	TRBD2
TGTGCCACCAGCAGAGCTCGGGGGGTGGGAGAGCAGTACTTC	CATSRARGVGEQYF	.	TRBV15	TRBJ2-7	TRBD2
TGTGCCAGCAGTTTGAGTACTAACTATGGCTACACCTTC	CASSLSTNYGYTF	few	TRBV12-3/TRBV12-4	TRBJ1-2	.
TGTGCTAGTGGTTCCCCCGGGATAGTCAATGAGCAGTTCTTC	CASGSPGIVNEQFF	.	TRBV12-5	TRBJ2-1	.
TGCGCCAGCAGCTTGATGTCGGGGGTTCAGCCCCAGCATTTT	CASSLMSGVQPQHF	.	TRBV5-1	TRBJ1-5	.
TGTGCCAGCAGCCTCCGACTAGCGGGGGGGCAAGATACGCAGTATTTT	CASSLRLAGGQDTQYF	.	TRBV7-9	TRBJ2-3	TRBD2
TGTGCCAGCTCAGAACTGGACAGGGTCGACTATGGCTACACCTTC	CASSELDRVDYGYTF	.	TRBV18	TRBJ1-2	TRBD1
TGTGCCAGCAGCCTTCTCTCTGGGGCCAACGTCCTGACTTTC	CASSLLSGANVLTF	.	TRBV6-2/TRBV6-3	TRBJ2-6	.
TGTGCCAGCAGCCTTCAAGCCGGGACAGGGTATGGCTACACCTTC	CASSLQAGTGYGYTF	.	TRBV7-3	TRBJ1-2	TRBD1
TGTGCCACCAGTGATTTGCGCGGGAATTCACCCCTCCACTTT	CATSDLRGNSPLHF	.	TRBV24-1	TRBJ1-6	.
TGCGCCAGCAGCCAAGAAAGTGGGGGTAGTCGGAACACCGGGGAGCTGTTTTTT	CASSQESGGSRNTGELFF	.	TRBV4-3	TRBJ2-2	.
TGTGCCAGCAGCCGCGACAGCGCCTTCGACGAGCAGTACTTC	CASSRDSAFDEQYF	.	TRBV6-5	TRBJ2-7	.
TGTGCCAGTAGTCATCCCCCGGGTGAAACTGAAGCTTTCTTT	CASSHPPGETEAFF	.	TRBV19	TRBJ1-1	.
TGCGCCAGCAGCCAAGATCATCACCGTTCCAGCTCCTATAATTCACCCCTCCACTTT	CASSQDHHRSSSYNSPLHF	.	TRBV4-3	TRBJ1-6	.
TGTGCCAGCGGTCGGGACAGGGGGGACGTAAACACTGAAGCTTTCTTT	CASGRDRGDVNTEAFF	.	TRBV7-9	TRBJ1-1	TRBD1
TGTGCCAGCAGTTACTCGGGGGGGGCGTTTGGCTACACCTTC	CASSYSGGAFGYTF	.	TRBV6-5	TRBJ1-2	.
TGTGCCAGCAGCAAACAGCCCTATGGCTACACCTTC	CASSKQPYGYTF	few	TRBV21-1	TRBJ1-2	.
TGTGCCAGCTCGGTGCTAGCGGGTCGACAGGGAGAGACCCAGTACTTC	CASSVLAGRQGETQYF	.	TRBV18	TRBJ2-5	.
TGTGCCAGCAGTTCATCCCTTCGGGAGCAGTACTTC	CASSSSLREQYF	.	TRBV27	TRBJ2-7	.
TGCGCCAGCAGCCACCGTTGGGGTCGACAAGACACTGAAGCTTTCTTT	CASSHRWGRQDTEAFF	.	TRBV4-1	TRBJ1-1	.
TGTGCCAGCAGTTTAGGACACTCTTACGAGCAGTACTTC	CASSLGHSYEQYF	.	TRBV12-3/TRBV12-4	TRBJ2-7	.
TGCGCCAGCAGCCAAGAGGGAGGGATCACTGAAGCTTTCTTT	CASSQEGGITEAFF	.	TRBV4-3	TRBJ1-1	.
TGTGCCAGCAGTTTCCGGGGGGCCAACGTCCTGACTTTC	CASSFRGANVLTF	.	TRBV28	TRBJ2-6	.
TGTGCCAGCAGCTTGGGATATGAAGCTTTCTTT	CASSLGYEAFF	.	TRBV7-9	TRBJ1-1	.
TGTGCCAGCAGTTACTCGACTAGCACAGATACGCAGTATTTT	CASSYSTSTDTQYF	once	TRBV6-2/TRBV6-3	TRBJ2-3	.
TGCGCCAGCAGCTCAGGACAGGGTGTCAATCAGCCCCAGCATTTT	CASSSGQGVNQPQHF	.	TRBV5-1	TRBJ1-5	TRBD1